This section outlines one T cell receptor (beta chain) sequence together with its context. Its antigen is unidentified. These data belong to a study of T cell responses to AZD1222 COVID-19 vaccine. Findings and limits, study-wide: Only 5 or 6 individuals given AZD1222 were seropositive at baseline.

Germline V gives CDR1 KGHDR, CDR2 SFDVKD. This CDR3 spans 13 amino acids. Trimming removed 8 bases from V and 13 bases from J; junction bases left unmatched: 13. Some clones are missing from TCRdb's copy, which holds only in-frame ones; the method was immunoSEQ multiplex PCR. The repertoire has just under 85,000 clones, 80% to 90% of them found once; the top ten carry approximately 7%. The material was peripheral blood, obtained on day 0 of AZD1222 vaccination. The chain is built from TRBV24-1 and TRBJ2-5; the match to TRBD1 covers 9 bases. This clonotype was sampled from an adult in good health. DNA of the CDR3: TGTGCCACCAACATATGGGACAGGGTCGGTCCGTACTTC. Protein sequence: CATNIWDRVGPYF.